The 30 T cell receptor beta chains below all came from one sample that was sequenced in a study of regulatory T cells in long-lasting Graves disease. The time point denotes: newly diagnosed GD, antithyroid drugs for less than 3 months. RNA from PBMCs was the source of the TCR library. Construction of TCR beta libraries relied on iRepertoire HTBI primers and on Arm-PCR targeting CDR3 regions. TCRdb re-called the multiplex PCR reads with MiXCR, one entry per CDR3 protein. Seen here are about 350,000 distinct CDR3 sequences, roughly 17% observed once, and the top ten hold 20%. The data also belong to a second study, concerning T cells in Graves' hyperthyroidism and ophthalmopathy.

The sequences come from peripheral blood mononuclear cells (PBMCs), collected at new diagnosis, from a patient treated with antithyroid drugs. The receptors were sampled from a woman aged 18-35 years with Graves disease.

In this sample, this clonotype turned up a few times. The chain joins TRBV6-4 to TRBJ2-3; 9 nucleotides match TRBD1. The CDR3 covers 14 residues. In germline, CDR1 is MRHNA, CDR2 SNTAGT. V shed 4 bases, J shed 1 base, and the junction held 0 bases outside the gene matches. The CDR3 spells CASSGTGGTDTQYF. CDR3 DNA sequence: TGTGCCAGCAGTGGGACAGGGGGCACAGATACGCAGTATTTT.

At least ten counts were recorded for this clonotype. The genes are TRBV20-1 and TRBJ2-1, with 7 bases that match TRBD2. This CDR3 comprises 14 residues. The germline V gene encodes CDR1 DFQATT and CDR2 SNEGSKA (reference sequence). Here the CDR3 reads CSLTSSSSYNEQFF. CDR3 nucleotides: TGCTCTCTGACTAGCTCCAGCTCCTACAATGAGCAGTTCTTC.

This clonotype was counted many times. CDR3 nucleotides: TGTGCCAGCAGTCCGATCGGGGCAACAGAAGGCTACACCTTC. The encoded protein is CASSPIGATEGYTF. The chain is built from TRBV12-3 or TRBV12-4 and TRBJ1-2; D possibly corresponds to TRBD1 (5 bases). Between the trimmed V and J ends, which lost 5 bases and 8 bases, there was a span of 18 bases. The CDR3 sequence is 14 residues long.

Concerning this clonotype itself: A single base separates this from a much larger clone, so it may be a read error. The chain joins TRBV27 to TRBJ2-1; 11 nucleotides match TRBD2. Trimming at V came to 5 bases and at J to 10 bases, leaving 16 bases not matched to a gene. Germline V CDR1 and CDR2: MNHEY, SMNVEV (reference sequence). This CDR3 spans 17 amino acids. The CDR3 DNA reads TGTGCCAGCAGTACCTACGATCTACTAGCGGGGGCGTACGAGCAGTTCTTC. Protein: CASSTYDLLAGAYEQFF.

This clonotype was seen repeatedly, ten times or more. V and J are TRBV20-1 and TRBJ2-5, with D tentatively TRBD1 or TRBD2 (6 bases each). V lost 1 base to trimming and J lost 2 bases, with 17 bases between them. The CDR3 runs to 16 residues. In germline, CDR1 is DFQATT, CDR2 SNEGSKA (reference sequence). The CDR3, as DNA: TGCAGTGCTAGAGGGGTAGGGGGGACCTCGCAAGAGACCCAGTACTTC. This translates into CSARGVGGTSQETQYF.

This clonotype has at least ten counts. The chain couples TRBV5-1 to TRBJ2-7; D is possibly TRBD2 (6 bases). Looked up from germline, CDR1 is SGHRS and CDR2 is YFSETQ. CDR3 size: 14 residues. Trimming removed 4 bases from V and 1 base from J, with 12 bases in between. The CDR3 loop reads CASSTEGRSYEQYF. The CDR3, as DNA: TGCGCCAGCAGCACGGAGGGGAGATCCTACGAGCAGTACTTC.

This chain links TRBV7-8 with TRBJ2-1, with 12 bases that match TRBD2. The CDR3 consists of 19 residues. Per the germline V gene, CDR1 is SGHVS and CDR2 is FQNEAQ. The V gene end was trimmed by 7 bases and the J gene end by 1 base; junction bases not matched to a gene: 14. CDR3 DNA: TGTGCCAGCACCCTTAGTTTTCTAGCGGGAGGGATTTCCTACAATGAGCAGTTCTTC. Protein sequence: CASTLSFLAGGISYNEQFF.

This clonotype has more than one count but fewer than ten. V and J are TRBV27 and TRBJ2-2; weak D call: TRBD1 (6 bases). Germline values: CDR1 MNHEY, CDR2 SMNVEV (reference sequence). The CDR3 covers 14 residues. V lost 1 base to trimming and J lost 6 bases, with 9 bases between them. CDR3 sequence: CASSLLGGPGELFF. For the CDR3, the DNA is TGTGCCAGCAGTTTATTAGGGGGTCCCGGGGAGCTGTTTTTT.

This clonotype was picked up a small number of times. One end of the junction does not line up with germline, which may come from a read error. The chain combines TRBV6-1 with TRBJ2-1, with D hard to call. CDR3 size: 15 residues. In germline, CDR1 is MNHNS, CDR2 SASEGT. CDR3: CASRRYGPAGNGQFF. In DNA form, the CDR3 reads TGTGCCAGCAGGAGGTACGGGCCCGCTGGAAATGGGCAGTTCTTC.

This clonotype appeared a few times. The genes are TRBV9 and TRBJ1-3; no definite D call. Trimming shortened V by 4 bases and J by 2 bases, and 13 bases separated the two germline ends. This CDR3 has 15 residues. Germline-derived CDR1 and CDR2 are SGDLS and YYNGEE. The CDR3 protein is CASSRGRQTGNTIYF. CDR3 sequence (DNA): TGTGCCAGCAGCCGGGGTCGGCAGACTGGAAACACCATATATTTT.

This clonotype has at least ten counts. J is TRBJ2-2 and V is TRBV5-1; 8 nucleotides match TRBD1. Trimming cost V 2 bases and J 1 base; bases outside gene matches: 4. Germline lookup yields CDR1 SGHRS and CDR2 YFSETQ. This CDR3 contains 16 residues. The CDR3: CASSLGGTGNTGELFF. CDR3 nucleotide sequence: TGCGCCAGCAGCTTAGGCGGGACAGGGAACACCGGGGAGCTGTTTTTT.

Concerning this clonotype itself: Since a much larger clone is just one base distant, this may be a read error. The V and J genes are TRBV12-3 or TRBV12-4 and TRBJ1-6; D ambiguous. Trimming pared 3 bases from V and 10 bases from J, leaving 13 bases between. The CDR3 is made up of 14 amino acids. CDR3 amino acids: CASSLEVWSSPLHF. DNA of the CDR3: TGTGCCAGCAGTTTGGAGGTCTGGAGCTCACCCCTCCACTTT.

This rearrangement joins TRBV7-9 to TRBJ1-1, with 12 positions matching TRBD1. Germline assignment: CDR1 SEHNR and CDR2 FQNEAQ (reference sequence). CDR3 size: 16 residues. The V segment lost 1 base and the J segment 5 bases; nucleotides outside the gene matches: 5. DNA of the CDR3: TGTGCCAGCAGCTTAGGGGACAGGGGGCGAGGAACTGAAGCTTTCTTT. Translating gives CASSLGDRGRGTEAFF.

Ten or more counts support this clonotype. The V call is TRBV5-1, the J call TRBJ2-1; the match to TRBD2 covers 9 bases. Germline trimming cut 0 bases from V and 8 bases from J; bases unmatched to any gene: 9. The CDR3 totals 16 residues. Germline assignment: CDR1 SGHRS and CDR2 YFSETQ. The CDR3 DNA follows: TGCGCCAGCAGCTTGGCCGGTAGCGGGAGCCCCGATGAGCAGTTCTTC. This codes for CASSLAGSGSPDEQFF.

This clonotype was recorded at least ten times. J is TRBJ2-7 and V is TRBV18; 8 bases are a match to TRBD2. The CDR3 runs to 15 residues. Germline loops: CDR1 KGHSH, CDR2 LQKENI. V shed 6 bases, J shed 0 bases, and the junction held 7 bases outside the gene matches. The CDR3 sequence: CASSMGLESSYEQYF. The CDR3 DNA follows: TGTGCCAGCTCCATGGGACTAGAGAGCTCCTACGAGCAGTACTTC.

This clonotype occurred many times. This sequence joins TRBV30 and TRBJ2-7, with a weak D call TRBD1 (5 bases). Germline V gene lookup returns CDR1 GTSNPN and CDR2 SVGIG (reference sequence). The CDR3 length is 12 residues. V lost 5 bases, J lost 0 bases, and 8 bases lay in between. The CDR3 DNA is TGTGCCTGGCGACAGAGCTCCTACGAGCAGTACTTC. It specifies CAWRQSSYEQYF.

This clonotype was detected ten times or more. The DNA of the CDR3 is TGTGCCAGCTCCCGGACAGTGTGGGCTTTCTTT. Its translation: CASSRTVWAFF. The chain is built from TRBV7-2 and TRBJ1-1, with D possibly TRBD1 on 6 matching bases. Trimming removed 8 bases from V and 11 bases from J, with 15 bases in between. This CDR3 is 11 amino acids long. The germline V gene has CDR1 SGHTA and CDR2 FQGNSA.

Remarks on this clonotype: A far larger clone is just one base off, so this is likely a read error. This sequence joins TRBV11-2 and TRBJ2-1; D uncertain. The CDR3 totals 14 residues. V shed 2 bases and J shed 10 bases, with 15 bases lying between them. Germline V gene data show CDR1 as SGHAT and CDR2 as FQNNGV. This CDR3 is CASSLTGGHYEQFF. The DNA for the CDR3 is TGTGCCAGCAGCTTAACCGGCGGCCACTACGAGCAGTTCTTC.

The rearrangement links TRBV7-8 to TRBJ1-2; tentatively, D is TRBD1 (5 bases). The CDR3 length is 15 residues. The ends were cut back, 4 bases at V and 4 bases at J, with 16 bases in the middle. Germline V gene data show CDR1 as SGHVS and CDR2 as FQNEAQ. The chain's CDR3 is CASSSRDSDPYGYTF. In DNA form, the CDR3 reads TGTGCCAGCAGCTCCCGAGACAGCGACCCCTATGGCTACACCTTC. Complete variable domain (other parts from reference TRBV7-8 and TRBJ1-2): GAGVSQSPRYKVAKRGQDVALRCDPISGHVSLFWYQQALGQGPEFLTYFQNEAQLDKSGLPSDRFFAERPEGSVSTLKIQRTQQEDSAVYLCASSSRDSDPYGYTFGSGTRLTVV.

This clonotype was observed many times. DNA of the CDR3: TGTGCCAGCAGGATTCAACAGCCCCAGCATTTT. The encoded protein is CASRIQQPQHF. The rearrangement uses TRBV28 and TRBJ1-5; D gene uncertain. Germline V gene data show CDR1 as MDHEN and CDR2 as SYDVKM. The V gene lost 6 bases and the J gene lost 7 bases, with 7 bases spanning the gap. There are 11 residues in the CDR3.

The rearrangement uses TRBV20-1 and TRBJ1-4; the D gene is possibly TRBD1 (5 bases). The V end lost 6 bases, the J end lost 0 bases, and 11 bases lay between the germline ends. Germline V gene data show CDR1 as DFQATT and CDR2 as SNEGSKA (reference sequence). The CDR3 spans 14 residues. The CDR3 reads CSAQAGTTNEKLFF. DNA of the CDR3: TGCAGTGCACAGGCAGGCACAACTAATGAAAAACTGTTTTTT.

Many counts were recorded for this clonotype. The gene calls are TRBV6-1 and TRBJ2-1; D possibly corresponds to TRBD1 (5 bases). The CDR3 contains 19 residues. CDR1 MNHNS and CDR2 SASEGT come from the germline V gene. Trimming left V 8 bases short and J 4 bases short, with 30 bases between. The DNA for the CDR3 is TGTGCCAGCTCTGGCGACCCCGTACAGGTCCCCGGCAAGTACAATGAGCAGTTCTTC. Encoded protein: CASSGDPVQVPGKYNEQFF.

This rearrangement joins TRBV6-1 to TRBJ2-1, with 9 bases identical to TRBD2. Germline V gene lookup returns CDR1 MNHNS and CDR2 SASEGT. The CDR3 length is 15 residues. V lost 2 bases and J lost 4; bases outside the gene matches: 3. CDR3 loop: CASSEPAGGYNEQFF. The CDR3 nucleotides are TGTGCCAGCAGTGAACCGGCGGGGGGGTACAATGAGCAGTTCTTC.

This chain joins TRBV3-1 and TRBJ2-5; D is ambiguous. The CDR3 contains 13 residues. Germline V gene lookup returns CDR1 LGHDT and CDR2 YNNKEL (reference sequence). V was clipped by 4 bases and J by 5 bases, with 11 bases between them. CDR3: CASSLNGQETQYF. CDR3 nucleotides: TGTGCCAGCAGCCTTAATGGGCAGGAGACCCAGTACTTC.

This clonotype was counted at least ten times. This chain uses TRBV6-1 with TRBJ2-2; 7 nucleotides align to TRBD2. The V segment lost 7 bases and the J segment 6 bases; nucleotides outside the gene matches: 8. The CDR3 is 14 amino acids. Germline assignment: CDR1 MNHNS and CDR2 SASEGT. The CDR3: CASKDRTSAGELFF. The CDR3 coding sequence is TGTGCCAGCAAAGATCGGACTAGTGCCGGGGAGCTGTTTTTT.

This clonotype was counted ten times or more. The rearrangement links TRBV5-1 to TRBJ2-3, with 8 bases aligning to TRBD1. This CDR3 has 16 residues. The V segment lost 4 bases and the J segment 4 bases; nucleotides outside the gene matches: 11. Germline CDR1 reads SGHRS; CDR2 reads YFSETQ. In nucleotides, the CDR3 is TGCGCCAGCAGCCCCGATCAGCAGGGGGCGTCAGATACGCAGTATTTT. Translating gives CASSPDQQGASDTQYF.

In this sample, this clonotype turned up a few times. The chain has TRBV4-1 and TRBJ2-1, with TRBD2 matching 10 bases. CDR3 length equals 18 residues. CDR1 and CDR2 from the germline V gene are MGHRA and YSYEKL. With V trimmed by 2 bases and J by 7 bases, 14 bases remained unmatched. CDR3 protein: CASSQSIFQRGGKNEQFF. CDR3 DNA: TGCGCCAGCAGCCAATCAATATTCCAGCGGGGGGGTAAAAATGAGCAGTTCTTC.

In DNA, the CDR3 is TGTGCCAGTATCCCGTCCGGGAGTCCAGAGACCCAGTACTTC. Its translation: CASIPSGSPETQYF. J is TRBJ2-5 and V is TRBV19, with D maybe TRBD2 (6 bases). CDR1 is LNHDA and CDR2 is SQIVND in the germline V gene (reference sequence). Deletions cut 7 bases from V and 4 bases from J, with 16 bases between. The CDR3 contains 14 residues.

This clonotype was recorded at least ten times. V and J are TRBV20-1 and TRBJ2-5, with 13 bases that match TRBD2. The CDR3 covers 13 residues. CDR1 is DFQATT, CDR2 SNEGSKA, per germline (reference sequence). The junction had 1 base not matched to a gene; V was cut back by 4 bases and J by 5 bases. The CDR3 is CSAMGLAGETQYF. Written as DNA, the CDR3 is TGCAGTGCTATGGGACTAGCGGGGGAGACCCAGTACTTC.

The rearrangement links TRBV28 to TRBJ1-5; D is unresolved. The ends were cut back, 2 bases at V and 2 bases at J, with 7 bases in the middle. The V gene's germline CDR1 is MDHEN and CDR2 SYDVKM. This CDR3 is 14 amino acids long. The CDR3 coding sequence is TGTGCCAGCAGTTTACCACCCGGCAATCAGCCCCAGCATTTT. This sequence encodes CASSLPPGNQPQHF.